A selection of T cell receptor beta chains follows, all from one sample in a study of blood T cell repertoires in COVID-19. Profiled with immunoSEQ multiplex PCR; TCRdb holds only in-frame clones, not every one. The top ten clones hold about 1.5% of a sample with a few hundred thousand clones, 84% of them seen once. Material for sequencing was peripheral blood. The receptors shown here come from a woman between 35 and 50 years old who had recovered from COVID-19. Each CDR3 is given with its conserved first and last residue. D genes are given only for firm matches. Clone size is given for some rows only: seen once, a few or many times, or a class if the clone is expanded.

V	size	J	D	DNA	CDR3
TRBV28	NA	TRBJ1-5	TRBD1	TGTGCCAGTTGGACAGGGTGGAATCAGCCCCAGCATTTT	CASWTGWNQPQHF
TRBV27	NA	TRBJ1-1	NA	TGTGCCAGCAGTCGGGTCGAGATTCTAGACACTGAAGCTTTCTTT	CASSRVEILDTEAFF
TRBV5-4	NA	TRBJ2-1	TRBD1	TGTGCCAGCAGCCAAGGACAGGAGTACAATGAGCAGTTCTTC	CASSQGQEYNEQFF
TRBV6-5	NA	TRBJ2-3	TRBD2	TGTGCCAGCGGACTAGCGGACAACACAGATACGCAGTATTTT	CASGLADNTDTQYF
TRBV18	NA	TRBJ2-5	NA	TGTGCCAGCACCGGACAGACAGAGACCCAGTACTTC	CASTGQTETQYF
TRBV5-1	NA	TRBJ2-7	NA	TGCGCCAGCAGCGTACAGGGCTACGAGCAGTACTTC	CASSVQGYEQYF
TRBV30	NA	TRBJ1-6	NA	TGTGCCTGGAGTGATGGACAGTATAATTCACCCCTCCACTTT	CAWSDGQYNSPLHF
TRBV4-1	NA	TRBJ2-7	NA	TGCGCCAGCAGCCAAGTTTTACTCGGCGAGCAGTACTTC	CASSQVLLGEQYF
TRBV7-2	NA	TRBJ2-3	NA	TGTGCCAGCAGCTTATACCAGGGCCAAGAAAATACGCAGTATTTT	CASSLYQGQENTQYF
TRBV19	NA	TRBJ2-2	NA	TGTGCCAGTAGTATTGGTGGCAGGGCCACCGGGGAGCTGTTTTTT	CASSIGGRATGELFF
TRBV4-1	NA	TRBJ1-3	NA	TGCGCCAGCAGCCAGCCCGGACAGAAGAGAAACACCATATATTTT	CASSQPGQKRNTIYF
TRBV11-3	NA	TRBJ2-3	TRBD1	TGTGCCAGCAGGGGACAGACGAGCACAGATACGCAGTATTTT	CASRGQTSTDTQYF
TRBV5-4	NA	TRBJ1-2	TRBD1	TGTGCCAGCAGCACCCGACAGGGGTGGAGTGGTGGCTACACCTTC	CASSTRQGWSGGYTF
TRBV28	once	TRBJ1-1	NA	TGTGCCAGCAGACTGTTGGAGACTGAAGCTTTCTTT	CASRLLETEAFF
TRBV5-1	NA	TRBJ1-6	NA	TGCGCCAGCAGCTTGGGACAGAAGAATTCACCCCTCCACTTT	CASSLGQKNSPLHF
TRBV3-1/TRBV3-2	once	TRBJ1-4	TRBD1	TGTGCCAGCAGCCATGACAGGGGCATTAATGAAAAACTGTTTTTT	CASSHDRGINEKLFF
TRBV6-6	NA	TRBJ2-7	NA	TGTGCCAGCAGTTACGCTGAACTCTTTAGCTCCTACGAGCAGTACTTC	CASSYAELFSSYEQYF
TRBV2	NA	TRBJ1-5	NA	TGTGCCAGCAGGGGGGGGGCCTCTAATAGCAATCAGCCCCAGCATTTT	CASRGGASNSNQPQHF
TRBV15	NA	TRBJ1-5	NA	TGTGCCACCAGCAGAGATCCGAGACAGGCAGGGGGCAATCAGCCCCAGCATTTT	CATSRDPRQAGGNQPQHF
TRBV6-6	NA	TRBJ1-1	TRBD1	TGTGCCAGCAGTTCCGGGACAGGGTTTCCGAACACTGAAGCTTTCTTT	CASSSGTGFPNTEAFF
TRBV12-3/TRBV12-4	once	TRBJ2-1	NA	TGTGCCAGCAGTCCTCCCGACAATGAGCAGTTCTTC	CASSPPDNEQFF
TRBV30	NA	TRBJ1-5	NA	TGTGCCTGGAGTTCCCCACAAGGGGGATTCTGGGAGCCCCAGCATTTT	CAWSSPQGGFWEPQHF
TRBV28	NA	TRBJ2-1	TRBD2	TGTGCCAGCAGTTTACGGGGGGGGGCCTACAATGAGCAGTTCTTC	CASSLRGGAYNEQFF
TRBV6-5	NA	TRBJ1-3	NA	TGTGCCAGCAGTTTCTACGGGGACAACTCTGGAAACACCATATATTTT	CASSFYGDNSGNTIYF
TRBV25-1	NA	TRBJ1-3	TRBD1	TGTGCCAGCGAAGGGACAGTCTCTGGAAACACCATATATTTT	CASEGTVSGNTIYF
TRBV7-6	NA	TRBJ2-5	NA	TGTGCCAGCAGCTCCCCTCCTCGAGACTCAAAAGAGACCCAGTACTTC	CASSSPPRDSKETQYF
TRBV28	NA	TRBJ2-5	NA	TGTGCCAGCAGTCGCCGGACAGCGTACCAAGAGACCCAGTACTTC	CASSRRTAYQETQYF
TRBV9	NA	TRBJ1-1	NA	TGTGCCAGCAGCGTAGGGGGAATCGGGAGGACTGAAGCTTTCTTT	CASSVGGIGRTEAFF
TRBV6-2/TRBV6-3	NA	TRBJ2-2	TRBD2	TGTGCCAGCAGCTCCTCCGGGACTAGCGGGGGGTGGTCCACCGGGGAGCTGTTTTTT	CASSSSGTSGGWSTGELFF
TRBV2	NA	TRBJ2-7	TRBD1	TGTGCCAGCAGTGAAAAGACAGGGGGAACCTACGAGCAGTACTTC	CASSEKTGGTYEQYF
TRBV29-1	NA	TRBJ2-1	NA	TGCAGCGTTCAAGTCTACTGGCAGTTCTTC	CSVQVYWQFF
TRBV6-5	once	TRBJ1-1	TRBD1	TGTGCCAGCATCCGGGACAGGGGAGCCACTGAAGCTTTCTTT	CASIRDRGATEAFF
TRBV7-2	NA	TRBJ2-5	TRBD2	TGTGCCAGCAGCTTAGCGAAGGGACTAGCGGGGAATCAAGAGACCCAGTACTTC	CASSLAKGLAGNQETQYF
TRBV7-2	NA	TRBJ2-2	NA	TGTGCCAGCAGCTCTGGACGGGATTACACCGGGGAGCTGTTTTTT	CASSSGRDYTGELFF
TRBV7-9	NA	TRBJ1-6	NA	TGTGCCAGCAGCTTAACACAGGGAAATTCACCCCTCCACTTT	CASSLTQGNSPLHF
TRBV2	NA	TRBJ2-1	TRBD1	TGTGCCTGCAGACCCGGGACAGTCATGTTCTTC	CACRPGTVMFF
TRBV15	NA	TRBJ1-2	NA	TGTGCCACCAGCAGAGATGCCGGGACTTCAAACTATGGCTACACCTTC	CATSRDAGTSNYGYTF
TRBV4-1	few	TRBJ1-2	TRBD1	TGCGCCAGCAGCCACGGACAGGGGGCGGGTGGCTACACCTTC	CASSHGQGAGGYTF
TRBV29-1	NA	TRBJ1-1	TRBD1	TGCAGCGGTGGGACAGGGAACACTGAAGCTTTCTTT	CSGGTGNTEAFF
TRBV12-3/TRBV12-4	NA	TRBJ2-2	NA	TGTGCCGGCTCAGAGAACACCGGGGAGCTGTTTTTT	CAGSENTGELFF